This entry features one T cell receptor (beta chain) sequence. Investigators pulled total RNA out of whole blood and did not sort T cells. This specimen belongs to a study of monozygotic twins with inflammatory bowel disease. Per germline, CDR1 DFQATT and CDR2 SNEGSKA (reference sequence). The CDR3 extends over 13 amino acids. Every TCR library used approximately 3,400 ng of total RNA. TCRdb reworked the 5' RACE reads into one entry per CDR3 protein, no DNA. The table lists over 90,000 distinct CDR3 sequences. This chain links TRBV20-1 with TRBJ1-2; no DNA is available, so the TRBD1 call from TCRdb remains unchecked. The clonotype was recovered from a human donor with ulcerative colitis or Crohn's disease, or a healthy co-twin of an affected twin (not recorded which). Material: blood. Here the CDR3 reads CSARDLGDYGYTF.